This TCR beta chain was captured in a study of cytomegalovirus exposure and HLA in healthy donors. Study as a whole: In a previous analysis, approximately 110 million unique TCR beta sequences were found from 170 million or so T cells. General study findings and limits: Some V segments, TRBV6-2 and TRBV6-3 among them, were indistinguishable and were therefore excluded. For most TCR beta V segments, an earlier analysis put the productive rate at about 90% or about 30% of the time.

Points on this clone: No antigen is known for it.

PCR was performed using 60 Vbeta and 13 Jbeta primers. Here immunoSEQ multiplex PCR was the method, and the copy in TCRdb shows in-frame clones only, minus some. The repertoire has approximately 220,000 clones, under 80% of them found once; the top ten carry less than 2%. The germline gives CDR1 SGHVS, CDR2 FQNEAQ. After removal of 7 bases from V and 0 bases from J, the junction contained 10 bases not matched to a gene. CDR3 size: 16 residues. Material: PBMCs. This chain uses TRBV7-8 with TRBJ2-3; 7 bases are a match to TRBD2. The sequence came from a woman younger than 45 in good health and CMV-seronegative. CDR3 DNA: TGTGCCAGCACCCCAAGTGGGGGGGGGAGCACAGATACGCAGTATTTT. Amino acid sequence: CASTPSGGGSTDTQYF.